This passage covers 30 T cell receptor beta chains from one sample sequenced in a study of Graves' ophthalmopathy and Graves' hyperthyroidism. Beta-chain TCR CDR3 regions were amplified from RNA transcripts. Scientists carried out first-round RT-PCR using HTBI primers and then a second-round multiplex PCR. TCRdb re-derived calls from the multiplex PCR reads in MiXCR, one entry per CDR3 protein. The sample gives about 210,000 distinct CDR3 sequences, approximately 29% of which show up once; 9.1% is in the top ten. Sequencing was done on a sample of peripheral blood. All receptors derive from a man between 50 and 59 years old with Graves' ophthalmopathy.

The V gene is TRBV29-1, the J gene TRBJ1-6; 10 bases agree with TRBD1. V was pared by 5 bases and J by 4 bases, with 2 bases of the junction left unmatched. Germline loops: CDR1 SQVTM, CDR2 ANQGSEA. This CDR3 contains 14 residues. The CDR3 loop reads CSVRGQGYNSPLHF. The CDR3 coding sequence is TGCAGCGTTAGGGGACAGGGGTATAATTCACCCCTCCACTTT.

The rearrangement uses TRBV28 and TRBJ1-2; D gene unclear. The CDR3 has 11 residues. V lost 7 bases and J lost 8, with 11 bases in between. In germline, CDR1 is MDHEN, CDR2 SYDVKM. The CDR3 DNA follows: TGTGCCAGCAATGACCCCGGCGGCTACACCTTC. Protein sequence: CASNDPGGYTF.

This clonotype was counted many times. Germline and junction disagree at one end, which may indicate a read error. The J gene is TRBJ2-2, the V gene TRBV12-3 or TRBV12-4; D is unclear. The CDR3 is 13 amino acids. Here the CDR3 reads CASRPDNTRELFF. As DNA, the CDR3 is TGTGCCAGCAGGCCAGATAACACCAGGGAGCTGTTTTTT.

This clonotype was seen only a few times. This chain links TRBV30 with TRBJ1-2; D is unclear. CDR3 length: 13 residues. The germline CDR1 and CDR2 sequences are GTSNPN and SVGIG (reference sequence). The germline V and J ends were trimmed by 0 bases and 0 bases, with 5 bases remaining between them. The CDR3 sequence is CAWSVNPNYGYTF. As DNA, the CDR3 is TGTGCCTGGAGTGTGAATCCTAACTATGGCTACACCTTC.

At least ten counts were recorded for this clonotype. The rearrangement joins TRBV27 to TRBJ2-6, with 7 bases matching TRBD1. The CDR3 is 18 amino acids. The V gene end was trimmed by 4 bases and the J gene end by 3 bases; junction bases not matched to a gene: 12. Germline-derived CDR1 and CDR2 are MNHEY and SMNVEV (reference sequence). This CDR3 reads CASSSDRAKLDGANVLTF. The CDR3 DNA follows: TGTGCCAGCAGTTCCGACAGGGCGAAGTTGGATGGGGCCAACGTCCTGACTTTC.

This clonotype was seen a handful of times. The rearrangement joins TRBV7-2 to TRBJ1-1; 8 nucleotides align to TRBD1. Germline V gene lookup returns CDR1 SGHTA and CDR2 FQGNSA. V dropped 4 bases and J dropped 6; count of bases not matched to a gene: 7. The CDR3 runs 14 residues. The CDR3 sequence is CASSSQQGGPEAFF. The DNA of the CDR3 is TGTGCCAGCAGCTCCCAACAGGGGGGGCCTGAAGCTTTCTTT.

This clonotype was recorded at least ten times. CDR3 DNA: TGTGCCAGCAGTTCCCAGGGTTACACTGAAGCTTTCTTT. This translates into CASSSQGYTEAFF. The genes are TRBV12-3 or TRBV12-4 and TRBJ1-1, with a possible D match to TRBD1 (5 bases). The CDR3 is made up of 13 amino acids. V lost 4 bases and J 3 bases, leaving 9 bases between the germline ends.

CDR3: CASSLGETYNEQFF. The CDR3 nucleotides read TGTGCCAGCAGTTTGGGGGAGACCTACAATGAGCAGTTCTTC. V usage is TRBV12-3 or TRBV12-4 and J usage is TRBJ2-1, with D perhaps assigned TRBD1 or TRBD2 (5 bases each). The CDR3 totals 14 residues. Trimming took 3 bases from V and 2 from J, leaving 8 bases between them.

The chain uses TRBV10-2 and TRBJ1-5; 8 bases fit TRBD1. V lost 7 bases to trimming and J lost 3 bases; unmatched junction nucleotides: 5. Germline values: CDR1 WSHSY, CDR2 SAAADI. The CDR3 contains 14 residues. CDR3 residues: CASNGQGPNQPQHF. CDR3 coding DNA: TGCGCCAGCAATGGACAGGGACCCAATCAGCCCCAGCATTTT.

In this sample, this clonotype turned up once. The genes are TRBV6-5 and TRBJ1-1; D call uncertain. The CDR3 contains 11 residues. Trimming left V 8 bases short and J 3 bases short, with 7 bases between. Per germline, CDR1 MNHEY and CDR2 SVGAGI. CDR3 coding DNA: TGTGCCAGCCAGGTACACACTGAAGCTTTCTTT. Its translation is CASQVHTEAFF.

This clonotype came up once. The chain joins TRBV5-1 to TRBJ1-5; D call uncertain. The V end was cut by 1 base, the J end by 4 bases, with 9 bases between. CDR3 length: 14 residues. Germline V gene sequence: CDR1 SGHRS, CDR2 YFSETQ. This CDR3 reads CASSLTPANQPQHF. For the CDR3, the DNA is TGCGCCAGCAGCTTGACGCCAGCTAATCAGCCCCAGCATTTT.

The gene calls are TRBV7-2 and TRBJ2-7; D not certain. The germline V gene encodes CDR1 SGHTA and CDR2 FQGNSA. Between the trimmed V and J ends, which lost 1 base and 6 bases, there was a span of 10 bases. The CDR3 spans 13 residues. CDR3 region: CASSLGELPEQYF. For the CDR3, the DNA is TGTGCCAGCAGCTTAGGAGAGTTACCCGAGCAGTACTTC.

Many counts were recorded for this clonotype. This chain joins TRBV29-1 and TRBJ1-1; D is uncertain. CDR1 and CDR2 (germline): SQVTM, ANQGSEA. The V and J ends lost 4 bases and 7 bases respectively, with 7 bases between them. CDR3 size: 10 residues. This CDR3 reads CSVVRSEAFF. The CDR3 coding sequence is TGCAGCGTTGTGAGAAGTGAAGCTTTCTTT.

The table lists this clonotype with a few counts. V and J are TRBV12-3 or TRBV12-4 and TRBJ1-5, with TRBD1 matching 9 bases. The CDR3 is made up of 17 amino acids. Unmatched junction bases numbered 10, after V lost 5 bases and J lost 2 bases. The CDR3 nucleotides read TGTGCCAGCAGTCAAGGGACAGGGTGGGGTGGCAATCAGCCCCAGCATTTT. As protein: CASSQGTGWGGNQPQHF.

This clonotype was recorded many times. The chain uses TRBV20-1 and TRBJ2-7, with a weak D call TRBD1 (7 bases). Between the trimmed V and J ends, which lost 4 bases and 5 bases, there was a span of 15 bases. This CDR3 has 13 amino acids. The V gene's germline CDR1 is DFQATT and CDR2 SNEGSKA (reference sequence). The CDR3 reads CSAKEGAVHEQYF. CDR3 sequence (DNA): TGCAGTGCTAAGGAGGGGGCTGTCCACGAGCAGTACTTC.

The sample holds many counts of this clonotype. The chain couples TRBV7-2 to TRBJ2-7; 11 bases are a match to TRBD2. V shed 5 bases and J 5 bases; nucleotides not matched to a gene: 5. CDR3 size: 14 residues. CDR1 is SGHTA, CDR2 FQGNSA, per germline. The CDR3 protein is CASSLSGGVDEQYF. CDR3 coding DNA: TGTGCCAGCAGCCTTAGCGGGGGGGTGGACGAGCAGTACTTC.

The chain recombines TRBV6-1 with TRBJ1-1; no reliable D call. Trimming took off 8 bases at V and 1 base at J, with 11 bases between the two ends. CDR1 is MNHNS, CDR2 SASEGT, per germline. The CDR3 sequence is 13 residues long. CDR3 coding DNA: TGTGCCAGCGAGGGAGTTAAGAACACTGAAGCTTTCTTT. Residues: CASEGVKNTEAFF.

This clonotype was detected ten times or more. The V call is TRBV7-3, the J call TRBJ2-5; no clear D. The V end was cut by 2 bases, the J end by 5 bases, with 9 bases between. The germline V gene encodes CDR1 SGHTA and CDR2 FQGTGA. The CDR3 loop spans 13 amino acids. CDR3 in DNA: TGTGCCAGCAGCTTAGGGATTGTGGAGACCCAGTACTTC. This gives the protein CASSLGIVETQYF.

This clonotype was seen repeatedly, ten times or more. This chain connects TRBV20-1 to TRBJ1-1; D perhaps matches TRBD1 (5 bases). Per the germline V gene, CDR1 is DFQATT and CDR2 is SNEGSKA (reference sequence). V shed 3 bases and J shed 0 bases, with 11 bases lying between them. The CDR3 has 14 residues. The CDR3: CSARDGGVNTEAFF. DNA of the CDR3: TGCAGTGCTAGGGACGGGGGGGTGAACACTGAAGCTTTCTTT.

This clonotype came up many times. This chain links TRBV28 with TRBJ2-7, with TRBD1 as a possible D gene (5 bases). The V end was cut by 5 bases, the J end by 0 bases, with 11 bases between. CDR3 length equals 14 residues. Germline V lookup: CDR1 MDHEN, CDR2 SYDVKM. The CDR3 region has the DNA TGTGCCAGCAGTCTCCGGACAATCTCCTACGAGCAGTACTTC. It translates to CASSLRTISYEQYF.

This clonotype was found many times. The J gene is TRBJ2-7, the V gene TRBV7-9; 7 bases align to TRBD1. The CDR3 has 14 residues. V shed 5 bases and J 5 bases; nucleotides not matched to a gene: 9. The germline CDR1 and CDR2 sequences are SEHNR and FQNEAQ (reference sequence). The DNA of the CDR3 is TGTGCCAGCAGCCCCCGGACAGGCGCCCACGAGCAGTACTTC. This gives the protein CASSPRTGAHEQYF. The full variable domain, in which reference TRBV7-9 and TRBJ2-7 provide the parts outside the CDR3, is DTGVSQNPRHKITKRGQNVTFRCDPISEHNRLYWYRQTLGQGPEFLTYFQNEAQLEKSRLLSDRFSAERPKGSFSTLEIQRTEQGDSAMYLCASSPRTGAHEQYFGPGTRLTVT.

This clonotype was detected many times. The chain recombines TRBV7-2 with TRBJ1-5; TRBD1 matches 11 bases. The V segment lost 5 bases and the J segment 8 bases; nucleotides outside the gene matches: 2. The germline CDR1 and CDR2 sequences are SGHTA and FQGNSA. This CDR3 contains 13 residues. This chain's CDR3 is CASSRDRGEPQHF. DNA of the CDR3: TGTGCCAGCAGCCGGGACAGGGGGGAGCCCCAGCATTTT.

The rearrangement joins TRBV7-2 to TRBJ2-5; D call uncertain. The CDR3 totals 14 residues. V gave up 6 bases and J gave up 4 bases, with 15 bases separating them. The germline V gene has CDR1 SGHTA and CDR2 FQGNSA. This chain's CDR3 is CASRGYLRGETQYF. As DNA, the CDR3 is TGTGCCAGCAGGGGCTACCTACGTGGAGAGACCCAGTACTTC.

This clonotype turned up a few times. The chain recombines TRBV6-1 with TRBJ2-5; no clear D gene. Trimming left V 2 bases short and J 1 base short, with 2 bases between. Looked up from germline, CDR1 is MNHNS and CDR2 is SASEGT. This CDR3 is built from 12 residues. The CDR3 DNA follows: TGTGCCAGCAGTGAAACCCAAGAGACCCAGTACTTC. It codes for CASSETQETQYF.

The chain has TRBV6-2 or TRBV6-3 and TRBJ2-5; no clear D gene. The CDR3 has 17 amino acids. Germline CDR1 is MNHEY and CDR2 is SVGEGT. Trimming cost V 2 bases and J 0 bases, with 16 bases left between them. The CDR3 loop reads CASSYKGLVAYQETQYF. CDR3 DNA: TGTGCCAGCAGTTACAAGGGCCTAGTAGCTTACCAAGAGACCCAGTACTTC.

This clonotype was seen repeatedly, ten times or more. The chain recombines TRBV28 with TRBJ1-2; a weak D match, TRBD1 (6 bases). The germline CDR1 and CDR2 sequences are MDHEN and SYDVKM. The CDR3 runs 12 residues. Trimming removed 5 bases at V and 7 bases at J, with 11 bases between. CDR3 protein: CASSVPQGGYTF. CDR3 DNA sequence: TGTGCCAGCAGTGTCCCACAGGGTGGCTACACCTTC.

This clonotype was detected ten times or more. The CDR3 DNA is TGTGCCAGCAGTTCCAGCGGGAGTCGACCCGGGGAGCTGTTTTTT. It specifies CASSSSGSRPGELFF. The genes are TRBV12-3 or TRBV12-4 and TRBJ2-2; the match to TRBD2 covers 8 bases. This CDR3 has 15 residues. With V trimmed by 4 bases and J by 6 bases, 7 bases remained unmatched.

The chain employs TRBV20-1 and TRBJ1-1; TRBD1 agrees at 8 bases. CDR3 size: 14 residues. Germline lookup yields CDR1 DFQATT and CDR2 SNEGSKA (reference sequence). V lost 3 bases, J lost 7 bases, and 10 bases stayed unmatched. Here the CDR3 DNA reads TGCAGTGCTAGTCCGGACAGGGATGAGAGTGAAGCTTTCTTT. Its protein product is CSASPDRDESEAFF.

This clonotype was observed many times. This chain links TRBV12-3 or TRBV12-4 with TRBJ2-2; possibly TRBD1 for D (5 bases). The CDR3 runs 15 residues. Trimming took off 4 bases at V and 4 bases at J, with 13 bases between the two ends. CDR3 nucleotide sequence: TGTGCCAGCAGTTCAGACAGAGGATTCACCGGGGAGCTGTTTTTT. Amino acids: CASSSDRGFTGELFF.

This clonotype is judged medium-sized. The chain couples TRBV6-5 to TRBJ2-5; 9 nucleotides line up with TRBD2. Trimming removed 2 bases from V and 4 bases from J; junction bases left unmatched: 2. The CDR3 loop spans 14 amino acids. CDR1 is MNHEY and CDR2 is SVGAGI in the germline V gene. In DNA form, the CDR3 reads TGTGCCAGCAGTTACCTAGCGGGAAGAGAGACCCAGTACTTC. It specifies CASSYLAGRETQYF.